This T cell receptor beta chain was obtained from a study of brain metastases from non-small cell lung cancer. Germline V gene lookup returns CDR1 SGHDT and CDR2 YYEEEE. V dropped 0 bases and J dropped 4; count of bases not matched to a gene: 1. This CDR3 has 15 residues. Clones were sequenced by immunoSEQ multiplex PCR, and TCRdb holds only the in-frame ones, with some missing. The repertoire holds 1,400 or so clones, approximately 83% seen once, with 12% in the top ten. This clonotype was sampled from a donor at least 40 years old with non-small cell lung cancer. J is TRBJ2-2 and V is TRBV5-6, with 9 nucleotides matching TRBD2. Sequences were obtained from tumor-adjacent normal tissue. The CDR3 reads CASSLGGRVTGELFF. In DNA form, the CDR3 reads TGTGCCAGCAGCTTGGGCGGGAGGGTCACCGGGGAGCTGTTTTTT.